This T cell receptor (beta chain) was observed in a study of blood T cell repertoires in COVID-19. Study-level background: Samples of COVID-19 (acute and convalescent) were obtained from the United States, Italy and Spain. Nucleic acid was either cDNA or gDNA, and it came from T cells, B-cell-depleted T cells, or PBMCs.

The CDR3 covers 12 residues. The V gene's germline CDR1 is LNHDA and CDR2 SQIVND (reference sequence). Trimming took 3 bases from V and 3 from J, leaving 5 bases between them. Per the original data handling: Quantification of nucleated cells was approximated via reference gene primer amplification. Assay used: immunoSEQ multiplex PCR; TCRdb lists only in-frame clones, some missing. The V and J calls and clone size come from that table; D and trimming were worked out from the DNA. The table includes some 360,000 clones, about nine tenths detected once. While infection was still active, Seattle patients were enrolled and then followed longitudinally.

This TCR was sampled from a woman aged 55-75 years with COVID-19, enrolled during active disease. This chain uses TRBV19 with TRBJ1-1; D is unresolved. Sequencing was carried out using peripheral blood. CDR3 in DNA: TGTGCCAGTAGTATGAGGTACACTGAAGCTTTCTTT. Encoded protein: CASSMRYTEAFF.